Reported below is one TCR beta chain. The target antigen is unknown. The record originates from a study of identifying expanded T cells in peripheral blood. Study-level results: Over around two and four weeks, about 15 and 18 clones changed, versus approximately 1.1 between replicates. Two-week clone count variance significantly increased as total template count grew.

The ends lost 5 bases at V and 3 bases at J; junction bases unmatched: 9. Germline loops: CDR1 GTSNPN, CDR2 SVGIG (reference sequence). The length of the CDR3 is 17 residues. Profiled with immunoSEQ multiplex PCR; TCRdb holds only in-frame clones, not every one. The data contain 90,000 to 110,000 clones, 88% of them singletons. The sample was blood. This rearrangement joins TRBV30 to TRBJ2-3; 15 bases map to TRBD2. The TCR comes from a person between 18 and 70 years old in good health. In DNA, the CDR3 is TGTGCCTGGGACGGACTAGCGGGGGGGCCGGGTACAGATACGCAGTATTTT. This encodes CAWDGLAGGPGTDTQYF.